These T cell receptor beta chains were read from a single sample in a study of cytomegalovirus exposure and HLA in healthy donors. Measured with immunoSEQ multiplex PCR; TCRdb has only the in-frame clones, and not every one. The data hold roughly 200,000 clones, with roughly 77% observed a single time. The sequencing input was PBMCs. The receptors were sampled from a young woman in good health and CMV-seronegative. Each CDR3 is given with its conserved first and last residue. A D gene is named only where the DNA matches it firmly. Only some rows state a clone size, as once, few, many or a class for expanded clones.

abundance	j_gene	v_gene	d_gene	CDR3aa	CDR3nt
-	TRBJ1-1	TRBV19	TRBD1	CASRGDRANTEAFF	TGTGCCAGTAGGGGGGACAGAGCTAACACTGAAGCTTTCTTT
-	TRBJ2-3	TRBV29-1	TRBD1	CSVRDRGPDTQYF	TGCAGCGTTCGGGACAGGGGGCCAGATACGCAGTATTTT
-	TRBJ1-2	TRBV5-1	TRBD1	CASSLAEGADGYTF	TGCGCCAGCAGCTTGGCCGAGGGGGCGGATGGCTACACCTTC
-	TRBJ2-7	TRBV30	TRBD1	CAWGGAQGSFREQYF	TGTGCCTGGGGTGGGGCACAGGGGAGTTTTCGCGAGCAGTACTTC
-	TRBJ1-2	TRBV28	-	CASSSGTAINYGYTF	TGTGCCAGCAGCAGCGGGACTGCTATCAACTATGGCTACACCTTC
few	TRBJ2-3	TRBV11-3	-	CASQANGYTQYF	TGTGCCAGCCAAGCTAACGGGTATACGCAGTATTTT
-	TRBJ2-1	TRBV11-2	TRBD2	CASSPGLAGVTYNEQFF	TGTGCCAGCAGCCCTGGACTAGCGGGAGTTACATACAATGAGCAGTTCTTC
-	TRBJ2-7	TRBV4-2	TRBD2	CASSQVGTSRLEQYF	TGTGCCAGCAGCCAAGTTGGGACTAGCCGTCTCGAGCAGTACTTC
-	TRBJ1-1	TRBV6-5	-	CASRFGFWNTEAFF	TGTGCCAGCAGGTTCGGGTTCTGGAACACTGAAGCTTTCTTT
-	TRBJ1-1	TRBV6-5	-	CASSPRGGTEAFF	TGTGCCAGCAGTCCCCGGGGGGGCACTGAAGCTTTCTTT
-	TRBJ2-1	TRBV19	-	CASDGTSRNKFF	TGTGCCAGTGACGGGACTTCCCGAAATAAGTTCTTC
-	TRBJ1-2	TRBV7-2	TRBD1	CASSPGTGFGYGYTF	TGTGCCAGCAGCCCTGGGACAGGGTTCGGCTATGGCTACACCTTC
-	TRBJ2-3	TRBV29-1	TRBD2	CSVLDSGRASADTQYF	TGCAGCGTTCTCGATAGCGGGAGGGCCAGTGCAGATACGCAGTATTTT
-	TRBJ2-1	TRBV7-2	TRBD2	CASWIAGGTYNEQFF	TGTGCCAGCTGGATAGCGGGAGGAACCTACAATGAGCAGTTCTTC
-	TRBJ2-1	TRBV7-6	TRBD2	CASSLSGRADEQFF	TGTGCCAGCAGCCTTAGCGGGAGGGCCGATGAGCAGTTCTTC
-	TRBJ2-5	TRBV14	TRBD2	CASSGIRTSGSYETQYF	TGTGCCAGCAGCGGAATAAGGACTAGCGGGAGTTACGAGACCCAGTACTTC
-	TRBJ2-7	TRBV7-7	TRBD2	CASSRNSGSYEQYF	TGTGCCAGCAGCCGGAATAGCGGGTCCTACGAGCAGTACTTC
-	TRBJ1-2	TRBV2	TRBD1	CASSEASTGTYGYTF	TGTGCCAGCAGTGAAGCATCGACAGGGACCTATGGCTACACCTTC